The 6 T cell receptor beta chains below come from one sample, sequenced in a study of cytomegalovirus exposure and HLA in healthy donors. The table came from immunoSEQ multiplex PCR; TCRdb's copy has only in-frame clones and leaves some out. The data contain a few hundred thousand clones, around 89% of them singletons. The sequenced material came from PBMCs. The receptors come from a woman aged 18-30 years in good health and CMV-seronegative.

The rearrangement links TRBV28 to TRBJ2-3; TRBD1 matches 9 bases. With 5 bases clipped from V and 4 bases from J, the junction kept 16 bases outside the gene matches. The germline V gene has CDR1 MDHEN and CDR2 SYDVKM. This CDR3 is built from 18 residues. The CDR3 DNA reads TGTGCCAGCAGTCCTCCACGAATCACAGGGGGCATGTCAGATACGCAGTATTTT. Amino acids: CASSPPRITGGMSDTQYF. The entire variable domain, with the rest obtained from reference TRBV28 and TRBJ2-3, is as follows: DVKVTQSSRYLVKRTGEKVFLECVQDMDHENMFWYRQDPGLGLRLIYFSYDVKMKEKGDIPEGYSVSREKKERFSLILESASTNQTSMYLCASSPPRITGGMSDTQYFGPGTRLTVL.

The V call is TRBV6-5, the J call TRBJ2-2; 7 positions match TRBD1. Per the germline V gene, CDR1 is MNHEY and CDR2 is SVGAGI. Trimming removed 7 bases from V and 4 bases from J; junction bases left unmatched: 9. CDR3 size: 15 residues. CDR3 in amino acids: CASKRGQATTGELFF. DNA for the CDR3: TGTGCCAGCAAACGAGGACAGGCCACCACCGGGGAGCTGTTTTTT.

This rearrangement joins TRBV4-1 to TRBJ2-5; 8 bases map to TRBD1. The germline V gene has CDR1 MGHRA and CDR2 YSYEKL. This CDR3 is 16 amino acids long. V lost 0 bases to trimming and J lost 5 bases; unmatched junction nucleotides: 8. CDR3: CASSQEPQGADETQYF. As DNA, the CDR3 is TGCGCCAGCAGCCAAGAACCTCAGGGGGCGGATGAGACCCAGTACTTC.

This chain links TRBV4-1 with TRBJ2-1, with a weak D call TRBD2 (5 bases). The germline V and J ends were trimmed by 1 base and 0 bases, with 7 bases remaining between them. CDR3 length: 15 residues. The germline V gene has CDR1 MGHRA and CDR2 YSYEKL. CDR3 sequence reads: CASSQVDFSYNEQFF. The CDR3 DNA sequence: TGCGCCAGCAGCCAAGTGGACTTCTCCTACAATGAGCAGTTCTTC.

The chain recombines TRBV5-1 with TRBJ2-1; 10 bases agree with TRBD2. V lost 4 bases to trimming and J lost 6 bases; unmatched junction nucleotides: 7. Germline V gene sequence: CDR1 SGHRS, CDR2 YFSETQ. This CDR3 region has 15 residues. The CDR3, as DNA: TGCGCCAGCAGCCGAGCGGGAGGGCCAGGCAATGAGCAGTTCTTC. Amino acids: CASSRAGGPGNEQFF.

This sequence joins TRBV28 and TRBJ2-7; the D gene is possibly TRBD1 (6 bases). Germline V CDR1 and CDR2: MDHEN, SYDVKM. The ends were cut back, 3 bases at V and 2 bases at J, with 20 bases in the middle. This CDR3 spans 17 amino acids. CDR3 coding DNA: TGTGCCAGCAGTTTTTCCTTTAGGGGGTCCTGGACCTACGAGCAGTACTTC. It specifies CASSFSFRGSWTYEQYF.